Presented here are 29 T cell receptor beta chains from one specimen sequenced in a study of shared clonotypes between healthy human individuals. The method was immunoSEQ multiplex PCR; TCRdb's version includes in-frame clones alone and lacks a portion of them. The table records around 330,000 clones, roughly 70% of them present only once. The specimen sequenced was memory CD4+ T cells sorted from blood. Subset defined: CD45RA-negative fraction. These TCRs come from a man aged 30 to 39 in good health.

This clone was seen once. The V gene is TRBV6-5, the J gene TRBJ2-2; D is unresolved. The germline CDR1 and CDR2 sequences are MNHEY and SVGAGI. The CDR3 sequence is 12 residues long. Trimming removed 4 bases from V and 2 bases from J, with 2 bases in between. The CDR3 region is CASSFNTGELFF. Written as DNA, the CDR3 is TGTGCCAGCAGTTTCAACACCGGGGAGCTGTTTTTT.

The sample holds a few counts of this clone. This sequence joins TRBV10-3 and TRBJ2-2; 7 positions agree with TRBD1. The CDR3 length is 15 residues. CDR1 ENHRY and CDR2 SYGVKD come from the germline V gene. Trimming at V came to 6 bases and at J to 3 bases, leaving 7 bases not matched to a gene. CDR3 in amino acids: CAISEGQKDTGELFF. As DNA, the CDR3 is TGTGCCATCAGCGAGGGACAGAAGGACACCGGGGAGCTGTTTTTT.

The chain recombines TRBV5-1 with TRBJ2-3; D is unclear. Per the germline V gene, CDR1 is SGHRS and CDR2 is YFSETQ. Deletions cut 6 bases from V and 1 base from J, with 21 bases between. This CDR3 is 17 amino acids long. The CDR3 nucleotides are TGCGCCAGCACCCAGGAAGGGCGGTCGGTTGGCACAGATACGCAGTATTTT. Amino acids: CASTQEGRSVGTDTQYF.

The chain employs TRBV14 and TRBJ2-5; D uncertain. The V end lost 0 bases, the J end lost 4 bases, and 9 bases lay between the germline ends. The CDR3 contains 14 residues. Germline V gene lookup returns CDR1 SGHDN and CDR2 FVKESK. The CDR3 DNA is TGTGCCAGCAGCCAAGATATGTTTGCAGAGACCCAGTACTTC. Translating gives CASSQDMFAETQYF.

Only one count was recorded for this clone. The chain couples TRBV28 to TRBJ2-5, with D possibly matching TRBD1 (7 bases). The CDR3 runs to 15 residues. The V end was cut by 5 bases, the J end by 5 bases, with 18 bases between. Germline V gives CDR1 MDHEN, CDR2 SYDVKM. CDR3 sequence (DNA): TGTGCCAGCAGTCAAGGAGGGGGCGCTTGGGAGACCCAGTACTTC. This codes for CASSQGGGAWETQYF.

This chain links TRBV5-1 with TRBJ2-7, with TRBD2 matching over 10 bases. CDR1 is SGHRS, CDR2 YFSETQ, per germline. This CDR3 has 15 amino acids. V was pared by 1 base and J by 2 bases, with 3 bases of the junction left unmatched. CDR3 sequence (DNA): TGCGCCAGCAGCTTGATAGCGGGAGGACCCTACGAGCAGTACTTC. It translates to CASSLIAGGPYEQYF.

This clone was seen a few times. The rearrangement joins TRBV5-1 to TRBJ1-1; 10 positions agree with TRBD1. CDR3 length equals 16 residues. Germline CDR1 reads SGHRS; CDR2 reads YFSETQ. Trimming removed 4 bases from V and 3 bases from J; junction bases left unmatched: 9. The DNA of the CDR3 is TGCGCCAGCAGCCACGGACAGGGGGTTCTCGACACTGAAGCTTTCTTT. Its translation is CASSHGQGVLDTEAFF.

The rearrangement joins TRBV28 to TRBJ2-5; D is ambiguous. CDR3 size: 12 residues. Germline V gene data show CDR1 as MDHEN and CDR2 as SYDVKM. V lost 8 bases to trimming and J lost 4 bases, with 11 bases between them. DNA of the CDR3: TGTGCCAGCGCGATTATTTCAGAGACCCAGTACTTC. It is translated as CASAIISETQYF.

The chain employs TRBV7-8 and TRBJ1-3; D gene ambiguous. Germline assignment: CDR1 SGHVS and CDR2 FQNEAQ. This CDR3 comprises 15 residues. The germline V and J ends were trimmed by 4 bases and 0 bases, with 10 bases remaining between them. DNA of the CDR3: TGTGCCAGCAGCTCCCCGGACGGCTCTGGAAACACCATATATTTT. Translated: CASSSPDGSGNTIYF.

This chain uses TRBV5-1 with TRBJ1-2; no reliable D call. V lost 4 bases and J 1 base, leaving 11 bases between the germline ends. The CDR3 extends over 14 amino acids. Germline values: CDR1 SGHRS, CDR2 YFSETQ. The CDR3: CASSQLGNNYGYTF. In DNA form, the CDR3 reads TGCGCCAGCAGCCAGCTTGGGAATAACTATGGCTACACCTTC.

This chain connects TRBV5-6 to TRBJ2-7; 8 positions match TRBD1. Trimming cost V 4 bases and J 5 bases; bases outside gene matches: 11. This CDR3 spans 15 amino acids. The germline V gene has CDR1 SGHDT and CDR2 YYEEEE. CDR3 sequence: CASSGSTGVFNEQYF. Here the CDR3 DNA reads TGTGCCAGCAGCGGTTCGACAGGGGTGTTTAACGAGCAGTACTTC.

The J gene is TRBJ1-2, the V gene TRBV5-5; D gene uncertain. The V end lost 4 bases, the J end lost 0 bases, and 7 bases lay between the germline ends. This CDR3 is built from 13 residues. Per the germline V gene, CDR1 is SGHKS and CDR2 is YYEKEE (reference sequence). CDR3 sequence reads: CASSAQANYGYTF. The CDR3 coding sequence is TGTGCCAGCAGCGCTCAGGCTAACTATGGCTACACCTTC.

This chain links TRBV5-8 with TRBJ2-2, with D perhaps assigned TRBD1 or TRBD2 (6 bases each). Per germline, CDR1 SGHTS and CDR2 YDEGEE. Trimming stripped 4 bases from V and 3 bases from J, with 16 bases between. The CDR3 consists of 16 residues. The DNA of the CDR3 is TGTGCCAGCAGCCCCCCTTGGGGGGCGGACACCGGGGAGCTGTTTTTT. Encoded protein: CASSPPWGADTGELFF. Based on the CDR3 plus reference TRBV5-8 and TRBJ2-2, the full variable domain is EAGVTQSPTHLIKTRGQQATLRCSPISGHTSVYWYQQALGLGLQFLLWYDEGEERNRGNFPPRFSGRQFPNYSSELNVNALELEDSALYLCASSPPWGADTGELFFGEGSRLTVL.

The sample holds many counts of this clone. This chain uses TRBV7-8 with TRBJ1-1, with D maybe TRBD1 (5 bases). CDR1 is SGHVS and CDR2 is FQNEAQ in the germline V gene. Trimming left V 2 bases short and J 11 bases short, with 18 bases between. This CDR3 is 14 amino acids long. The DNA for the CDR3 is TGTGCCAGCAGCTTAAGCCGCGGGGCGGGTGGTGCTTTCTTT. The encoded protein is CASSLSRGAGGAFF.

This clone appeared many times. The genes are TRBV4-3 and TRBJ2-3, with a tentative D call TRBD1 (6 bases). CDR3 length: 14 residues. The germline gives CDR1 LGHNA, CDR2 YSLEER. The V end was cut by 6 bases, the J end by 0 bases, with 10 bases between. CDR3 coding DNA: TGCGCCAGCAGTACGGGACACAGCACAGATACGCAGTATTTT. Translating gives CASSTGHSTDTQYF.

This clone has ten or more counts. J is TRBJ2-2 and V is TRBV5-1; D unresolved. CDR1 is SGHRS, CDR2 YFSETQ, per germline. The CDR3 runs 14 residues. V lost 2 bases and J 5 bases, leaving 10 bases between the germline ends. The CDR3 spells CASSLIVRTGELFF. The CDR3 nucleotides are TGCGCCAGCAGCTTAATAGTGAGGACCGGGGAGCTGTTTTTT.

The genes are TRBV7-2 and TRBJ2-1; D possibly corresponds to TRBD2 (5 bases). V was trimmed by 1 base and J by 9 bases, leaving 16 bases between them. Germline CDR1 is SGHTA and CDR2 is FQGNSA. This CDR3 is 15 amino acids long. The CDR3 DNA is TGTGCCAGCAGCTTAGGAGGACTGCTGCTTGGTGAGCAGTTCTTC. This encodes CASSLGGLLLGEQFF.

The chain uses TRBV2 and TRBJ2-7, with 12 bases lining up with TRBD2. CDR1 and CDR2 from the germline V gene are SNHLY and FYNNEI. This CDR3 has 16 residues. The trim removed 6 bases at V and 5 bases at J, leaving 11 bases unmatched. The CDR3 DNA reads as TGTGCCAGCAGGGGACGGACTAGCGGGGTTCGGGACGAGCAGTACTTC. This sequence encodes CASRGRTSGVRDEQYF.

The rearrangement links TRBV5-1 to TRBJ1-4, with 9 positions matching TRBD1. Looked up from germline, CDR1 is SGHRS and CDR2 is YFSETQ. V shed 2 bases, J shed 7 bases, and the junction held 3 bases outside the gene matches. This CDR3 region has 14 residues. The CDR3 loop reads CASSFRDRAEKLFF. The CDR3 region has the DNA TGCGCCAGCAGCTTCCGGGACAGGGCTGAAAAACTGTTTTTT.

The chain employs TRBV6-1 and TRBJ2-5, with 9 bases that match TRBD2. Trimming took 0 bases from V and 9 from J; bases not matched to a gene: 8. Germline V gene lookup returns CDR1 MNHNS and CDR2 SASEGT. CDR3 length: 15 residues. Here the CDR3 DNA reads TGTGCCAGCAGTGAAGCTGTTAGCGGGAGAGGGGCCCAGTACTTC. Its translation is CASSEAVSGRGAQYF.

This clone came up once. The chain employs TRBV5-4 and TRBJ2-1, with 14 bases that match TRBD2. There are 18 residues in the CDR3. Germline lookup yields CDR1 SGHNT and CDR2 YYREEE (reference sequence). The junction had 4 bases not matched to a gene; V was cut back by 0 bases and J by 2 bases. CDR3 nucleotide sequence: TGTGCCAGCAGCTTGGGACTAGCGGGAGGGGGGACCTACAATGAGCAGTTCTTC. Amino acid sequence: CASSLGLAGGGTYNEQFF. The full variable domain, its missing parts supplied by reference TRBV5-4 and TRBJ2-1, is ETGVTQSPTHLIKTRGQQVTLRCSSQSGHNTVSWYQQALGQGPQFIFQYYREEENGRGNFPPRFSGLQFPNYSSELNVNALELDDSALYLCASSLGLAGGGTYNEQFFGPGTRLTVL.

This clone was detected only once. The V call is TRBV28, the J call TRBJ1-1, with a weak D call TRBD1 (6 bases). The CDR3 spans 13 residues. Germline V gene lookup returns CDR1 MDHEN and CDR2 SYDVKM. V was trimmed by 6 bases and J by 1 base, leaving 9 bases between them. In DNA, the CDR3 is TGTGCCAGCAGAGAGACAGGGAACACTGAAGCTTTCTTT. As protein: CASRETGNTEAFF.

The rearrangement uses TRBV4-3 and TRBJ1-5; D uncertain. The CDR3 is 15 amino acids. The germline V and J ends were trimmed by 0 bases and 6 bases, with 12 bases remaining between them. Germline V lookup: CDR1 LGHNA, CDR2 YSLEER. This CDR3 is CASSQEVWGGQPQHF. For the CDR3, the DNA is TGCGCCAGCAGCCAAGAGGTTTGGGGAGGTCAGCCCCAGCATTTT.

The CDR3 sequence: CASRGREGYNEQFF. The CDR3 nucleotides are TGTGCCAGCAGAGGAAGGGAAGGCTACAATGAGCAGTTCTTC. The chain uses TRBV5-4 and TRBJ2-1, with no clear D. The CDR3 loop spans 14 amino acids. Germline assignment: CDR1 SGHNT and CDR2 YYREEE (reference sequence). The germline V and J ends were trimmed by 5 bases and 3 bases, with 12 bases remaining between them. Full variable domain (rest looked up from reference TRBV5-4 and TRBJ2-1): ETGVTQSPTHLIKTRGQQVTLRCSSQSGHNTVSWYQQALGQGPQFIFQYYREEENGRGNFPPRFSGLQFPNYSSELNVNALELDDSALYLCASRGREGYNEQFFGPGTRLTVL.

The gene calls are TRBV7-9 and TRBJ2-2; possible D gene TRBD2, 5 bases. The CDR3 consists of 14 residues. Trimming stripped 3 bases from V and 7 bases from J, with 12 bases between. The germline CDR1 and CDR2 sequences are SEHNR and FQNEAQ (reference sequence). The DNA for the CDR3 is TGTGCCAGCAGCTTGGCGGGCTATAGCGGGGAGCTGTTTTTT. Protein sequence: CASSLAGYSGELFF.

This chain links TRBV11-2 with TRBJ2-5; no definite D call. The CDR3 sequence is 14 residues long. Germline V gene sequence: CDR1 SGHAT, CDR2 FQNNGV. Between the trimmed V and J ends, which lost 4 bases and 2 bases, there was a span of 11 bases. The chain's CDR3 is CASSSRIAQETQYF. The CDR3 nucleotides are TGTGCCAGCAGCTCCAGGATCGCGCAAGAGACCCAGTACTTC.

This clone has only a few counts. The chain is built from TRBV7-9 and TRBJ2-3; 7 bases align to TRBD2. This CDR3 spans 16 amino acids. Germline trimming cut 1 base from V and 5 bases from J; bases unmatched to any gene: 9. Germline V lookup: CDR1 SEHNR, CDR2 FQNEAQ (reference sequence). CDR3 loop: CASSLVLAYVKDTQYF. The CDR3 bases are TGTGCCAGCAGCTTAGTACTAGCGTATGTTAAAGATACGCAGTATTTT.

The chain employs TRBV9 and TRBJ2-7, with D perhaps matching TRBD1 or TRBD2 (5 bases each). Germline CDR1 is SGDLS and CDR2 is YYNGEE. The CDR3 totals 16 residues. V lost 4 bases and J 4 bases, leaving 21 bases between the germline ends. The CDR3 here is CASSPEAGQGMYEQYF. The CDR3, as DNA: TGTGCCAGCAGCCCGGAGGCGGGCCAGGGTATGTACGAGCAGTACTTC.

V usage is TRBV9 and J usage is TRBJ1-2; perhaps TRBD1 as D (6 bases). Between the trimmed V and J ends, which lost 2 bases and 9 bases, there was a span of 11 bases. The CDR3 is 12 residues long. In germline, CDR1 is SGDLS, CDR2 YYNGEE. CDR3 sequence: CASSVVTGSYTF. In nucleotides, the CDR3 is TGTGCCAGCAGCGTTGTTACAGGGAGCTACACCTTC.